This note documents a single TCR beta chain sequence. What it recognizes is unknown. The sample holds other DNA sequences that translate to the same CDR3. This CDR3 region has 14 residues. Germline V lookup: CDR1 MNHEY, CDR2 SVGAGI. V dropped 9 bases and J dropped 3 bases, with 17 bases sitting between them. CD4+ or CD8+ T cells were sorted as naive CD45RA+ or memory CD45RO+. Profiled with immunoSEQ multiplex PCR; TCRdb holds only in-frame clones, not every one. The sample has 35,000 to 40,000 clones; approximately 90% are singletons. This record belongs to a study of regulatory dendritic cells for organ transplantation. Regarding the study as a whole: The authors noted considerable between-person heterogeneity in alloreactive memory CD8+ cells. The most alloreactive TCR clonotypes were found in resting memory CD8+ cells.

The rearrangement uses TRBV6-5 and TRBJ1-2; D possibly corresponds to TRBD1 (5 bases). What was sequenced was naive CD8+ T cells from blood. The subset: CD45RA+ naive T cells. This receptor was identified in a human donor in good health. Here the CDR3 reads CASSLVQGDYGYTF. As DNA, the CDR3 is TGTGCCAGTTCTCTCGTCCAGGGAGACTATGGCTACACCTTC.